The clone carrying this T cell receptor beta chain was counted between two and nine times. The target antigen is unknown. This record comes from a study of T cells in Graves' hyperthyroidism and ophthalmopathy. Study-level points and caveats: Also found in blood were most expanded thyroid clonotypes above 0.001.

Germline V CDR1 and CDR2: KGHDR, SFDVKD. V was trimmed by 2 bases and J by 9 bases, leaving 6 bases between them. This CDR3 is built from 12 residues. The source material, RNA transcripts, was used to amplify TCR beta CDR3 regions. During a first-round RT-PCR of the TCR CDR3, the HTBI primer set was used. TCRdb reanalysed the multiplex PCR reads using MiXCR and keeps one entry per CDR3 protein. The sample holds 300,000 to 500,000 distinct CDR3 sequences, more than 12% seen once. Exclusions: uncontrolled infection, other autoimmune disease, pregnancy, lactation. Diagnosing involved the use of clinical symptoms, serum thyroxine and TRAb, thyroid ultrasound and orbital computed tomography.

The specimen was blood. The receptor was isolated from a man aged 45-65 years with Graves' ophthalmopathy. The chain employs TRBV24-1 and TRBJ2-2, with D hard to call. CDR3 nucleotide sequence: TGTGCCACCAGTGATTCTGCGTGGGAGCTGTTTTTT. Its protein is CATSDSAWELFF.